The next 5 T cell receptor beta chains were all read from a single sample in a study of a mutant IDH1 vaccine in newly diagnosed glioma. Antigen specificity for these receptors is unknown. Indicated time point: week 35, safety follow-up. What each vaccine dose contained was 300 ug of mutant IDH1 20-mer peptide, accompanied by topical imiquimod. This table comes from immunoSEQ multiplex PCR, and its TCRdb copy is limited to in-frame clones, with some not included. The sample has about 50,000 clones; about 82% are singletons. The source was PBMCs, collected from a glioma patient whose treatment included an IDH1 peptide vaccine. Receptor source: a man aged 40-50 years with glioma.

This clone was seen just once. The rearrangement links TRBV6-5 to TRBJ1-2; no clear D. Trimming removed 6 bases at V and 3 bases at J, with 14 bases between. Germline V gene lookup returns CDR1 MNHEY and CDR2 SVGAGI. The CDR3 sequence is 14 residues long. CDR3 in DNA: TGTGCCAGCAGCACCCCCGGGCAGCACTATGGCTACACCTTC. The encoded protein is CASSTPGQHYGYTF.

This sequence joins TRBV5-1 and TRBJ2-7; TRBD2 might be the D (6 bases). Trimming removed 4 bases at V and 0 bases at J, with 26 bases between. This CDR3 contains 19 residues. Germline CDR1 reads SGHRS; CDR2 reads YFSETQ. The CDR3 spells CASSLSGTPALFTSYEQYF. The CDR3 DNA reads TGCGCCAGCAGCCTATCCGGGACTCCAGCTTTATTTACCTCCTACGAGCAGTACTTC.

This chain connects TRBV7-8 to TRBJ2-1, with TRBD1 identical over 7 bases. CDR1 is SGHVS, CDR2 FQNEAQ, per germline. The CDR3 spans 15 residues. With V trimmed by 5 bases and J by 3 bases, 7 bases remained unmatched. The CDR3 DNA sequence: TGTGCCAGCAGCCGCACCCCAGGGGGCTACAATGAGCAGTTCTTC. It encodes CASSRTPGGYNEQFF.

As concerns this clone: The junction differs from germline at one of its ends, possibly a read error. The chain employs TRBV7-8 and TRBJ1-1; D may be TRBD1 (5 bases). The CDR3 sequence is 15 residues long. The V gene's germline CDR1 is SGHVS and CDR2 FQNEAQ. CDR3 sequence reads: CASSLASGGNAEAFF. The CDR3 region has the DNA TGTGCCAGCAGCTTAGCGAGCGGGGGGAACGCTGAAGCTTTCTTT.

The gene calls are TRBV6-5 and TRBJ1-5, with 9 bases aligning to TRBD1. Germline CDR1 and CDR2: MNHEY and SVGAGI. The CDR3 length is 15 residues. Trimming took 6 bases from V and 3 from J; bases not matched to a gene: 6. The CDR3, as DNA: TGTGCCAGCAGAGACCGGGACAGGGACAATCAGCCCCAGCATTTT. Translation: CASRDRDRDNQPQHF.